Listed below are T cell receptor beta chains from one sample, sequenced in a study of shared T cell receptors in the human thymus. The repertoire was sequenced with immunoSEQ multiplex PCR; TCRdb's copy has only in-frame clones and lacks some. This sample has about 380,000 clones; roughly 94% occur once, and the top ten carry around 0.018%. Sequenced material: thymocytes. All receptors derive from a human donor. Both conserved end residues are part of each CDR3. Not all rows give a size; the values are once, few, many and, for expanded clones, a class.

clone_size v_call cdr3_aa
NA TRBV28 CASSLMDSVNYGYTF
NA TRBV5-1 CASSLWAVQETQYF
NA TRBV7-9 CASSPQGLGSTEAFF
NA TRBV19 CASSKLGTRGSNEQFF
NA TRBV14 CASSQSRSADTQYF
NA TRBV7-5 CVRSSGRVGEKLFF
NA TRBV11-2 CASSLDRASYGYTF
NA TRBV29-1 CSARGAGNTIYF
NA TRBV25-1 CASTRRGQGYEQYF
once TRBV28 CASSFWGEAQPQHF
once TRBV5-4 CASSSLAGGPHEQFF
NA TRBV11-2 CASSFSGNTGELFF
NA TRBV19 CASSTTGHFGNTIYF
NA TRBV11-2 CASSQWDSSYNEQFF
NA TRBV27 CASSTTGVGMNTEAFF
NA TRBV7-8 CASSSRGQGRGETQYF
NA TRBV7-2 CASSLHQGQKKNQPQHF
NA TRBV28 CASSLCRAGGPYEQFF
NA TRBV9 CASSAPTGSSYNEQFF
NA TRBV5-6 CASSLWARHSNQPQHF
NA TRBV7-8 CASSLEPSVIQETQYF
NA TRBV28 CASGQGASYEQYF
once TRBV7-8 CASSLEGAGGYQETQYF
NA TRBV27 CASSLLAGGKNIQYF
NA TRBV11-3 CASSLPGSYNEQFF
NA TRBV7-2 CASSTRLAGGPWGYEQYF
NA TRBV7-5 CVRSLVTDYGYTF
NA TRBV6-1 CASSELTGVYNQPQHF
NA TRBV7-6 CASSLERRPSGITDTQYF
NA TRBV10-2 CASRLLADLSTDTQYF
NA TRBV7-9 CASRGTGARTEAFF
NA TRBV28 CASSGKGRRCEQYF
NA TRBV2 CAIPQRTSGSDEQYF
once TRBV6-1 CASSDSTSGNTIYF
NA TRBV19 CASSIAPEIYEQYF
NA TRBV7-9 CASREDRDSTSTDTQYF
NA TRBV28 CASSPGTGLSYEQYF
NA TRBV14 CASSQDRDRAEGYTF
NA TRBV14 CASSHITGGLRPQHF
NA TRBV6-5 CASSYRRPGGYGYTF
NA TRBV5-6 CASSPGRPPLETQYF
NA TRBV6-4 CASRKGLNTGELFF
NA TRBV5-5 CASSFPFRTAGYTF
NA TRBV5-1 CASSSGLAGGRGRETQYF
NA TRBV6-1 CASSTKGDTEAFF
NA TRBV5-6 CASSLDREGPQYF
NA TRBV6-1 CASRGPGELFF
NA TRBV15 CATSALAGPSYEQYF
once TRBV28 CASSFPPGLSNTGELFF
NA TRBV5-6 CASSLFTEAKNIQYF
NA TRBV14 CASSHVQGGLMNTEAFF
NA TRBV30 CAWSNRDSYEQYF
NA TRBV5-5 CASSLIIRLAGGFRGEQYF
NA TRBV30 CAWSVLPPRVYEQYF